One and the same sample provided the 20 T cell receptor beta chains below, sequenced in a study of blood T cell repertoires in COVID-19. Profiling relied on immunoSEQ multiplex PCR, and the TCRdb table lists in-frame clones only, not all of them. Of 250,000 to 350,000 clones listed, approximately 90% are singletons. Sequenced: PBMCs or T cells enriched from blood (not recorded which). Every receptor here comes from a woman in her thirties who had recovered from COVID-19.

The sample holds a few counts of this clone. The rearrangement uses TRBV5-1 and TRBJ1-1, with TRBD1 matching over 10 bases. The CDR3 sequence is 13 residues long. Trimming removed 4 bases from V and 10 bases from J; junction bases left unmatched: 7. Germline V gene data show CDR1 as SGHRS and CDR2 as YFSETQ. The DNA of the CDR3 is TGCGCCAGCAGCGCTGACAGGGGGCGCGGAGCTTTCTTT. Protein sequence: CASSADRGRGAFF.

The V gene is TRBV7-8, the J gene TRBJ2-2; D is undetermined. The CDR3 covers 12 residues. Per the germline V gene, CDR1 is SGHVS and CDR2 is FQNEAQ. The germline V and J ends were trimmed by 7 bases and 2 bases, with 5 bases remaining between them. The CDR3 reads CASNRNTGELFF. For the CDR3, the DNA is TGTGCCAGCAACAGAAACACCGGGGAGCTGTTTTTT.

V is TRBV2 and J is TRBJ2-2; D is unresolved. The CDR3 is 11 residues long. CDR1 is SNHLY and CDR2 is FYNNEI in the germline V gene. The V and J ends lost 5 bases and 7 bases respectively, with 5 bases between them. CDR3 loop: CASSRYGELFF. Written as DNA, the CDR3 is TGTGCCAGCAGTCGGTACGGGGAGCTGTTTTTT. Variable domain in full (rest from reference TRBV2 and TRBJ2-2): EPEVTQTPSHQVTQMGQEVILRCVPISNHLYFYWYRQILGQKVEFLVSFYNNEISEKSEIFDDQFSVERPDGSNFTLKIRSTKLEDSAMYFCASSRYGELFFGEGSRLTVL.

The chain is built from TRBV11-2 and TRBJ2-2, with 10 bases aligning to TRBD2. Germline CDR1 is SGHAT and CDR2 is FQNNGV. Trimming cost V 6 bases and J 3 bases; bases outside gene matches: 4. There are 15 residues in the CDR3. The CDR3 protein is CASRLAGAHTGELFF. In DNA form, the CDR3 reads TGTGCCAGCAGGCTAGCGGGGGCCCACACCGGGGAGCTGTTTTTT.

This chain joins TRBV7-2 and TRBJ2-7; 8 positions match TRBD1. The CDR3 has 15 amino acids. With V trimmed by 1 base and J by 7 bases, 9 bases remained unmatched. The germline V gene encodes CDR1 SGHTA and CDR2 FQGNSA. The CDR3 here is CASSLVGTGPREQYF. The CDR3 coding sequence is TGTGCCAGCAGCTTAGTTGGGACAGGTCCTAGGGAGCAGTACTTC.

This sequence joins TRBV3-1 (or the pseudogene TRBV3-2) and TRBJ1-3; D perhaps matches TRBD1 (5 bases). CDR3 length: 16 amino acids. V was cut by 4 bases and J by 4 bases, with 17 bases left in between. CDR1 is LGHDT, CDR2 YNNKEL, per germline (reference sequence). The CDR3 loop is CASSPAAGTVGNTIYF. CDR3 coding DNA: TGTGCCAGCAGCCCCGCCGCGGGGACGGTCGGAAACACCATATATTTT.

CDR3 sequence reads: CASSEYRGRGNTIYF. The CDR3 nucleotides read TGTGCCAGCAGCGAATACAGGGGTCGTGGAAACACCATATATTTT. The V call is TRBV9, the J call TRBJ1-3; 7 nucleotides line up with TRBD1. V trimming: 3 bases; J trimming: 3 bases; junction bases outside the gene matches: 6. This CDR3 region has 15 residues. Germline V CDR1 and CDR2: SGDLS, YYNGEE.

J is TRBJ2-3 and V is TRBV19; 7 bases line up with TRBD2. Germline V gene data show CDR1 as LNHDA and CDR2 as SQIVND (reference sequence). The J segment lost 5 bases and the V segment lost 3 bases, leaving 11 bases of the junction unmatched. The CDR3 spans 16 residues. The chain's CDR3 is CASSILTSERLDTQYF. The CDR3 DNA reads TGTGCCAGTAGTATCCTAACTAGCGAGCGCCTAGATACGCAGTATTTT.

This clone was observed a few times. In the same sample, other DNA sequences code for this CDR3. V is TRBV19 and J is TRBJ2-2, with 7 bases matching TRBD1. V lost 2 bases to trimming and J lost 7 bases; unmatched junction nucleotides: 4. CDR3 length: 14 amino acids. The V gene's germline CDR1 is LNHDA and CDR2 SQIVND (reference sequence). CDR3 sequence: CASSIPGGSGELFF. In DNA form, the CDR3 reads TGTGCCAGTAGTATACCAGGGGGTAGCGGGGAGCTGTTTTTT.

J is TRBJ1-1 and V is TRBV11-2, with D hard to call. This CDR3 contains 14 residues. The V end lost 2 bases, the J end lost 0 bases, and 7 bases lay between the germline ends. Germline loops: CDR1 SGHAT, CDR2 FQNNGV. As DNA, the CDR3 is TGTGCCAGCAGCTTATTAGTTCTGAACACTGAAGCTTTCTTT. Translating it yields CASSLLVLNTEAFF.

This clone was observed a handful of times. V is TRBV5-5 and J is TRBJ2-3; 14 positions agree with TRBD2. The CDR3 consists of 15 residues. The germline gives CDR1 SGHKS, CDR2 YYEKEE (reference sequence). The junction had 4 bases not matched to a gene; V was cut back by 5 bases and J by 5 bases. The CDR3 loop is CASRPGTSGGDTQYF. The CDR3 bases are TGTGCCAGCAGGCCAGGGACTAGCGGGGGAGATACGCAGTATTTT.

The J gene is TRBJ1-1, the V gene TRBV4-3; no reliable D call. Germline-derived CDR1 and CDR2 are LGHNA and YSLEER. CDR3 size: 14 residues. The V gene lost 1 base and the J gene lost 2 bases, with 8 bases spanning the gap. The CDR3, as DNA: TGCGCCAGCAGCCAAGGGCAATTAAACACTGAAGCTTTCTTT. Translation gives CASSQGQLNTEAFF.

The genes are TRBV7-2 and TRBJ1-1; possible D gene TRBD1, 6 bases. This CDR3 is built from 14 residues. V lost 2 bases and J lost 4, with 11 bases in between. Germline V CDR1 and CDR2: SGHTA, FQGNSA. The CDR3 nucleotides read TGTGCCAGCAGCTTATCAGGGGTGGGCACTGAAGCTTTCTTT. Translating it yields CASSLSGVGTEAFF. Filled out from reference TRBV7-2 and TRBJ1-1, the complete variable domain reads GAGVSQSPSNKVTEKGKDVELRCDPISGHTALYWYRQSLGQGLEFLIYFQGNSAPDKSGLPSDRFSAERTGGSVSTLTIQRTQQEDSAVYLCASSLSGVGTEAFFGQGTRLTVV.

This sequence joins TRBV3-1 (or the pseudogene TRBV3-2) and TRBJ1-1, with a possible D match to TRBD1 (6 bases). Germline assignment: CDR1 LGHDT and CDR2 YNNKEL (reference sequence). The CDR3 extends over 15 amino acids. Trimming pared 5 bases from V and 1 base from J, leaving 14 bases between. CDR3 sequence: CASSVRSQGNTEAFF. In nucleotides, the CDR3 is TGTGCCAGCAGCGTCAGGTCACAGGGGAACACTGAAGCTTTCTTT.

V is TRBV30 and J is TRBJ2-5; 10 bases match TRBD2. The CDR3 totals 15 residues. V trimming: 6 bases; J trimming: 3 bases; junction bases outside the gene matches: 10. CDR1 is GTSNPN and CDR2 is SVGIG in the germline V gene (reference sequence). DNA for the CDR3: TGTGCCTGCCAGCGGGGGGGCCAATTGGAAGAGACCCAGTACTTC. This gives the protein CACQRGGQLEETQYF.

CDR3 sequence: CASSQDIVPKNTEAFF. The DNA of the CDR3 is TGCGCCAGCAGCCAAGATATAGTACCGAAGAACACTGAAGCTTTCTTT. The chain carries TRBV4-1 and TRBJ1-1; D not resolved. Germline CDR1 reads MGHRA; CDR2 reads YSYEKL. This CDR3 region has 16 residues. The germline V and J ends were trimmed by 0 bases and 1 base, with 12 bases remaining between them.

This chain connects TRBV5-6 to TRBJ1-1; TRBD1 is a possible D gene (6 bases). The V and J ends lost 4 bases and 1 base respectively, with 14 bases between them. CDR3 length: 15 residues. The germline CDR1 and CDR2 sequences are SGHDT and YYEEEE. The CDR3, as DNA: TGTGCCAGCAGCCCCGGGGGGGGGCGGAACACTGAAGCTTTCTTT. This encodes CASSPGGGRNTEAFF.

In DNA form, the CDR3 reads TGTGCCAGCAGTGAATTCGGCAGGGGCTTACATGGCTACACCTTC. Translating gives CASSEFGRGLHGYTF. The V gene is TRBV25-1, the J gene TRBJ1-2, with D possibly matching TRBD1 (6 bases). The CDR3 sequence is 15 residues long. Looked up from germline, CDR1 is MGHDK and CDR2 is SYGVNS. V lost 1 base, J lost 6 bases, and 15 bases lay in between.

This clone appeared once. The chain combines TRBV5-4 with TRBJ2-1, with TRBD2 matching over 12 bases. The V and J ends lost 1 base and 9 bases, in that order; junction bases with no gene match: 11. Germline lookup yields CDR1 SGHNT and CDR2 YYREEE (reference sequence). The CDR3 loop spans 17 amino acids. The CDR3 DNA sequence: TGTGCCAGCAGCTTGCCGGGGCGGACTAGCGGGGCCGGTGAGCAGTTCTTC. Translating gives CASSLPGRTSGAGEQFF.

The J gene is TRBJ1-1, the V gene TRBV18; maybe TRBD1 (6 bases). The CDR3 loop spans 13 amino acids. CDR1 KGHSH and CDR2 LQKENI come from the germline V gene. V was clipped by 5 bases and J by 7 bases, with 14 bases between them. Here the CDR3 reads CASSTKQGDEAFF. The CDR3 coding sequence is TGTGCCAGCTCAACGAAACAGGGTGATGAAGCTTTCTTT.